The 15 T cell receptor beta chains presented below share a single source sample, sequenced in a study of regulatory T cells in long-lasting Graves disease. Combining iRepertoire HTBI primers with Arm-PCR of CDR3 regions, the authors built TCR beta libraries. TCRdb itself ran the multiplex PCR reads through MiXCR, one entry per CDR3 protein. Of 650,000 to 850,000 distinct CDR3 sequences detected, about 32% appear once; the ten largest clones hold 40% to 55%. Time point described: persistent/refractory GD, antithyroid drugs over 5 years with positive TRAb. The TCR library was made from RNA that had been extracted from PBMCs in TRIzol. The sample consisted of peripheral blood mononuclear cells (PBMCs), taken when the disease was refractory, from a patient treated with antithyroid drugs. These receptor sequences come from a female donor with Graves disease.

The chain links TRBV2 to TRBJ2-7, with D perhaps matching TRBD1 (5 bases). V was cut by 10 bases and J by 3 bases, with 19 bases left in between. There are 14 residues in the CDR3. Germline V lookup: CDR1 SNHLY, CDR2 FYNNEI. CDR3 bases: TGTGCCATTTCTTCAGGGTTCCCTTACTACGAGCAGTACTTC. Its translation: CAISSGFPYYEQYF.

CDR3 DNA sequence: TGTGCCAGCAGCCCCTCCTCATCGGGGACTGAAGCTTTCTTT. It codes for CASSPSSSGTEAFF. The chain uses TRBV3-1 and TRBJ1-1; D not certain. Germline V CDR1 and CDR2: LGHDT, YNNKEL (reference sequence). The CDR3 contains 14 residues. The V and J ends lost 4 bases and 5 bases respectively, with 14 bases between them. Together with reference TRBV3-1 and TRBJ1-1, the CDR3 gives the full variable domain: DTAVSQTPKYLVTQMGNDKSIKCEQNLGHDTMYWYKQDSKKFLKIMFSYNNKELIINETVPNRFSPKSPDKAHLNLHINSLELGDSAVYFCASSPSSSGTEAFFGQGTRLTVV.

V gene TRBV19 combines with J gene TRBJ1-4; D is possibly TRBD1 (5 bases). CDR1 and CDR2 (germline): LNHDA, SQIVND (reference sequence). The V end lost 9 bases, the J end lost 6 bases, and 17 bases lay between the germline ends. The CDR3 is 14 amino acids. The CDR3 region has the DNA TGTGCCAGCCAGGGTCATAGGGCGTATGAAAAACTGTTTTTT. Translating gives CASQGHRAYEKLFF. The whole variable domain, remainder taken from reference TRBV19 and TRBJ1-4, is DGGITQSPKYLFRKEGQNVTLSCEQNLNHDAMYWYRQDPGQGLRLIYYSQIVNDFQKGDIAEGYSVSREKKESFPLTVTSAQKNPTAFYLCASQGHRAYEKLFFGSGTQLSVL.

This sequence joins TRBV20-1 and TRBJ1-5; D uncertain. Germline CDR1 DFQATT, CDR2 SNEGSKA (reference sequence). This CDR3 is 12 amino acids long. V shed 4 bases and J shed 5 bases, with 9 bases lying between them. CDR3 in DNA: TGCAGTGCTACAGAGGGTGATCAGCCCCAGCATTTT. Its translation is CSATEGDQPQHF.

The J gene is TRBJ1-2, the V gene TRBV3-1; D unclear. The germline V gene encodes CDR1 LGHDT and CDR2 YNNKEL (reference sequence). Trimming took off 1 base at V and 8 bases at J, with 14 bases between the two ends. The CDR3 has 14 residues. The DNA for the CDR3 is TGTGCCAGCAGCCAAGTTGAGGGAATTAGCGGCTACACCTTC. Translation: CASSQVEGISGYTF.

This clonotype was detected only once. The V and J genes are TRBV7-2 and TRBJ1-5; a weak D match, TRBD1 (6 bases). This CDR3 comprises 16 residues. The germline V gene encodes CDR1 SGHTA and CDR2 FQGNSA. V gave up 2 bases and J gave up 3 bases, with 14 bases separating them. As DNA, the CDR3 is TGTGCCAGCAGCTTATTCCCCGGGACAATCAATCAGCCCCAGCATTTT. It codes for CASSLFPGTINQPQHF.

The chain carries TRBV6-2 or TRBV6-3 and TRBJ1-1; D call uncertain. Looked up from germline, CDR1 is MNHEY and CDR2 is SVGEGT. The CDR3 length is 10 residues. V lost 7 bases and J lost 8, with 8 bases in between. As DNA, the CDR3 is TGTGCCAGCACTTCCAGGGAAGCTTTCTTT. Translating gives CASTSREAFF.

This clonotype was seen a few times. The genes are TRBV5-1 and TRBJ1-2; D might be TRBD1 (5 bases). Per the germline V gene, CDR1 is SGHRS and CDR2 is YFSETQ. V shed 4 bases and J shed 4 bases, with 17 bases lying between them. The CDR3 covers 15 residues. This CDR3 is CASSLAGISGYGYTF. In DNA, the CDR3 is TGCGCCAGCAGCCTGGCAGGGATCTCAGGCTATGGCTACACCTTC.

As regards this clonotype: A much larger clone differs from this one at a single base, so this may be a read error. The chain couples TRBV19 to TRBJ1-1; D possibly corresponds to TRBD1 (6 bases). Germline CDR1 and CDR2: LNHDA and SQIVND (reference sequence). This CDR3 spans 15 amino acids. The V end lost 3 bases, the J end lost 4 bases, and 15 bases lay between the germline ends. The CDR3 coding sequence is TGTGCCAGTAGTATTCAGGGGACGATGAGCACTGAAGCTTTCTTT. Protein product: CASSIQGTMSTEAFF.

The rearrangement uses TRBV30 and TRBJ2-7; D call uncertain. CDR3 size: 14 residues. Germline V gene data show CDR1 as GTSNPN and CDR2 as SVGIG (reference sequence). Trimming pared 0 bases from V and 4 bases from J, leaving 13 bases between. Here the CDR3 DNA reads TGTGCCTGGAGTGTCGTTGAAGGACCATACGAGCAGTACTTC. As protein: CAWSVVEGPYEQYF.

The CDR3 nucleotides are TGTGCCAGCAGCCAAGATTACAGGAATCAGCCCCAGCATTTT. It encodes CASSQDYRNQPQHF. The chain links TRBV3-1 to TRBJ1-5, with TRBD1 as a possible D gene (5 bases). CDR3 length: 14 residues. Germline V CDR1 and CDR2: LGHDT, YNNKEL (reference sequence). V shed 0 bases and J shed 4 bases, with 7 bases lying between them.

This clonotype was seen a few times. The V gene is TRBV7-8, the J gene TRBJ1-1; TRBD1 matches 7 bases. The CDR3 loop spans 15 amino acids. Germline loops: CDR1 SGHVS, CDR2 FQNEAQ. V was clipped by 2 bases and J by 6 bases; unmatched bases: 9. The CDR3 reads CASSLRDRWSSEAFF. The CDR3 nucleotides read TGTGCCAGCAGCTTACGGGACAGATGGAGTTCTGAAGCTTTCTTT.

This clonotype was counted ten times or more. The chain recombines TRBV19 with TRBJ1-2, with D possibly TRBD1 on 6 matching bases. The CDR3 extends over 15 amino acids. V was clipped by 7 bases and J by 0 bases, with 15 bases between them. Germline V gene data show CDR1 as LNHDA and CDR2 as SQIVND (reference sequence). The CDR3 is CASTPGEYPNYGYTF. CDR3 in DNA: TGTGCCAGTACCCCAGGGGAATACCCTAACTATGGCTACACCTTC. Combining the CDR3 with reference TRBV19 and TRBJ1-2 gives the whole variable domain DGGITQSPKYLFRKEGQNVTLSCEQNLNHDAMYWYRQDPGQGLRLIYYSQIVNDFQKGDIAEGYSVSREKKESFPLTVTSAQKNPTAFYLCASTPGEYPNYGYTFGSGTRLTVV.

This clonotype came up a few times. The J gene is TRBJ1-2, the V gene TRBV28; weak D call: TRBD1 (5 bases). V lost 2 bases, J lost 8 bases, and 9 bases lay in between. This CDR3 spans 12 amino acids. CDR1 and CDR2 (germline): MDHEN, SYDVKM. The CDR3 nucleotides are TGTGCCAGCAGTTTAAGCGAGGGGGGCTACACCTTC. Amino acid sequence: CASSLSEGGYTF.

As for this clonotype: At one boundary the junction diverges from the germline segment, which might be a read error. V usage is TRBV28 and J usage is TRBJ1-2, with 9 bases aligning to TRBD1. Per the germline V gene, CDR1 is MDHEN and CDR2 is SYDVKM. There are 17 residues in the CDR3. The CDR3 loop is CASSLAGGDRALYGYAF. The CDR3 bases are TGTGCCAGCAGTTTAGCGGGGGGGGACAGGGCTCTCTATGGCTACGCCTTC.